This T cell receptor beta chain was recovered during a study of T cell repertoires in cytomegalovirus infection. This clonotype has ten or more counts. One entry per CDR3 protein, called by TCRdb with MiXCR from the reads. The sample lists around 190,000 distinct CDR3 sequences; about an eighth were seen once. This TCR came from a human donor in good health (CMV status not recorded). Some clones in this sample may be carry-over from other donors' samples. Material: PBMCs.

The CDR3 region is CASSLAPSRFGTGALNEQFF. The CDR3 nucleotides read TGTGCCAGCAGCTTAGCCCCATCTCGATTCGGTACGGGAGCCCTCAATGAGCAGTTCTTC. The chain carries TRBV7-9 and TRBJ2-1, with D possibly being TRBD2 (6 bases). The CDR3 runs 20 residues. Germline CDR1 reads SEHNR; CDR2 reads FQNEAQ (reference sequence). V was clipped by 0 bases and J by 6 bases, with 27 bases between them.